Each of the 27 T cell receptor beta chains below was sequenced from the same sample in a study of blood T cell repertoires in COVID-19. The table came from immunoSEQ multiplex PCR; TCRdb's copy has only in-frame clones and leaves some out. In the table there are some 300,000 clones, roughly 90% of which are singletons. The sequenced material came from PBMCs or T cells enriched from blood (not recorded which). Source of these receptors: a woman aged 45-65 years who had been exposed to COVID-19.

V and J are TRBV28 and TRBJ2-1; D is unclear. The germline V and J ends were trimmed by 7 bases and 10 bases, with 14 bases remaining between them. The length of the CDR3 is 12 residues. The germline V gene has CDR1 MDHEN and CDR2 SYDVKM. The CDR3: CASTSTPREQFF. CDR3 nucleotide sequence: TGTGCCAGCACAAGCACCCCTCGGGAGCAGTTCTTC.

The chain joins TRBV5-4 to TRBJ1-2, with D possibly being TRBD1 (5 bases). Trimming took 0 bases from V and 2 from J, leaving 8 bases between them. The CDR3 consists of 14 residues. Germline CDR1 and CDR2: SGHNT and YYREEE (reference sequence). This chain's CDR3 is CASSLEGQNYGYTF. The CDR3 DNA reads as TGTGCCAGCAGCTTGGAGGGGCAGAACTATGGCTACACCTTC.

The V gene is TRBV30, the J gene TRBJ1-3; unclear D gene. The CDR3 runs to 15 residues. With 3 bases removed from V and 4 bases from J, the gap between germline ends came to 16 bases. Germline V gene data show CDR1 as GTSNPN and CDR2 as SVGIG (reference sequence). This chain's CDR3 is CAWSATRLQGNTIYF. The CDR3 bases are TGTGCCTGGAGCGCCACGAGGCTCCAGGGAAACACCATATATTTT.

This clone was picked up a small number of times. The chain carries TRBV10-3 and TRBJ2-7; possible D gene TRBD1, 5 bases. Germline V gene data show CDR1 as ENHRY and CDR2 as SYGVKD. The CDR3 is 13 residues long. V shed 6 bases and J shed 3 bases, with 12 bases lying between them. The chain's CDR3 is CAIRPRDFYEQYF. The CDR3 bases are TGTGCCATCAGACCCAGGGATTTCTACGAGCAGTACTTC.

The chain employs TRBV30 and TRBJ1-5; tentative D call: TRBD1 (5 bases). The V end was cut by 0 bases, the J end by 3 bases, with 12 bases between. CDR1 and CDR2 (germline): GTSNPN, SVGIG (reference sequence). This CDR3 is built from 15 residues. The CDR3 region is CAWSVLGGSNQPQHF. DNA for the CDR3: TGTGCCTGGAGTGTTTTGGGGGGATCCAATCAGCCCCAGCATTTT.

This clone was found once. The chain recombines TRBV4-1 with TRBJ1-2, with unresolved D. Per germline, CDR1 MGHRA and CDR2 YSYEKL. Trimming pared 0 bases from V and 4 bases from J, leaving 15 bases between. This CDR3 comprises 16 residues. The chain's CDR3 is CASSQDTGGSPYGYTF. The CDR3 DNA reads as TGCGCCAGCAGCCAAGACACCGGAGGCAGTCCCTATGGCTACACCTTC.

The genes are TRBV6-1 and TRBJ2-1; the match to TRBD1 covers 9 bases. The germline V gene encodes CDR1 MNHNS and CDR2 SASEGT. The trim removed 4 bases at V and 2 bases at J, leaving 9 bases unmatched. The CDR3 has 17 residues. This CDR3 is CASSGERGQGTYNEQFF. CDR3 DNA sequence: TGTGCCAGCAGTGGGGAACGAGGACAGGGGACCTACAATGAGCAGTTCTTC.

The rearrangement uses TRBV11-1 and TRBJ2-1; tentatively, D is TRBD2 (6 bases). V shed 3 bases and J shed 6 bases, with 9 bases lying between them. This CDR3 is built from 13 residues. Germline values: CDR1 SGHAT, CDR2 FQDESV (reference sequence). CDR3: CASSFRGTNEQFF. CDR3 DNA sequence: TGTGCCAGCAGCTTTCGGGGGACCAATGAGCAGTTCTTC.

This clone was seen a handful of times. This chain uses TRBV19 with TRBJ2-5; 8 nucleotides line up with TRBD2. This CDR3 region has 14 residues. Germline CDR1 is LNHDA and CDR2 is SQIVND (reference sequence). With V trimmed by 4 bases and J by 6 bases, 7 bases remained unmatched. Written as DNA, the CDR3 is TGTGCCAGTAGTACTCGGGGGGGCCAGCAGACCCAGTACTTC. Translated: CASSTRGGQQTQYF.

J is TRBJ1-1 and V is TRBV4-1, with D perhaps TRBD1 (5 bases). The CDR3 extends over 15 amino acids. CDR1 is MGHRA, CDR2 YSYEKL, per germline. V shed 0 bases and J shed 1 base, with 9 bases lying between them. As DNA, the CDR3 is TGCGCCAGCAGCCAAGAACCAGGACAGAACACTGAAGCTTTCTTT. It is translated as CASSQEPGQNTEAFF.

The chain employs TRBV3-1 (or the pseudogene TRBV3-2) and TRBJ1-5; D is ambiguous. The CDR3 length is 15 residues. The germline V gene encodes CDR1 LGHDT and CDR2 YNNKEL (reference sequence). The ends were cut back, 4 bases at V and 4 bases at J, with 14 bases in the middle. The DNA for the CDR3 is TGTGCCAGCAGCCCCGAGGGTAGAGGGAATCAGCCCCAGCATTTT. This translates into CASSPEGRGNQPQHF.

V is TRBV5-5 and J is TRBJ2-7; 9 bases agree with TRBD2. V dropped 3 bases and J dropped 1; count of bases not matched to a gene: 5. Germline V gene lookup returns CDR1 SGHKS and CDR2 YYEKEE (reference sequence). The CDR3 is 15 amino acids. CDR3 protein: CASSYLAGLSYEQYF. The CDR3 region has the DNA TGTGCCAGCAGCTACCTAGCGGGGCTTTCCTACGAGCAGTACTTC.

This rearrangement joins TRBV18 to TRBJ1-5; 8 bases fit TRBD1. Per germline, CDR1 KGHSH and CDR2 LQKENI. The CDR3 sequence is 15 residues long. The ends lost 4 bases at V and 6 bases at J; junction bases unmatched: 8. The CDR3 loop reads CASSRKGQVTQPQHF. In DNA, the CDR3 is TGTGCCAGCTCACGAAAGGGACAGGTCACTCAGCCCCAGCATTTT.

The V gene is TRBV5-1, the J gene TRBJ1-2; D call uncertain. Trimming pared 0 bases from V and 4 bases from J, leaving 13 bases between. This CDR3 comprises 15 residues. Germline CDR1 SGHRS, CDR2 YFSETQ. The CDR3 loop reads CASSLESHGSYGYTF. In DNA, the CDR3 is TGCGCCAGCAGCTTGGAGTCCCACGGGTCCTATGGCTACACCTTC. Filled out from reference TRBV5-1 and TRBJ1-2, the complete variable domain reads KAGVTQTPRYLIKTRGQQVTLSCSPISGHRSVSWYQQTPGQGLQFLFEYFSETQRNKGNFPGRFSGRQFSNSRSEMNVSTLELGDSALYLCASSLESHGSYGYTFGSGTRLTVV.

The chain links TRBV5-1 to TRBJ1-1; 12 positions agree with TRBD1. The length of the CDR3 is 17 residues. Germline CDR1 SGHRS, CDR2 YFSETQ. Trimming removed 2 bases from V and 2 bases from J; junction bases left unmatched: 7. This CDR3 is CASSFKGQGAFNTEAFF. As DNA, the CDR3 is TGCGCCAGCAGCTTTAAGGGACAGGGGGCCTTTAACACTGAAGCTTTCTTT.

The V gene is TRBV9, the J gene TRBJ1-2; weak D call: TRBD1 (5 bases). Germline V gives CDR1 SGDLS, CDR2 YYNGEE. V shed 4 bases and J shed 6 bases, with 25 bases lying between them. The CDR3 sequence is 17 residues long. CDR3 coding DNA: TGTGCCAGCAGCCGTCAATCAGCAAGGGGTCTACCGGATGGCTACACCTTC. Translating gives CASSRQSARGLPDGYTF.

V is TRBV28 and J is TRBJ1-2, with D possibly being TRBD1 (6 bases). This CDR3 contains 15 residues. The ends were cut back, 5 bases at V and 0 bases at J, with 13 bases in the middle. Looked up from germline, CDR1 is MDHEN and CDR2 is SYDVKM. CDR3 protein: CASSRTTGTNYGYTF. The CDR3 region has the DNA TGTGCCAGCAGTCGGACAACAGGGACTAACTATGGCTACACCTTC.

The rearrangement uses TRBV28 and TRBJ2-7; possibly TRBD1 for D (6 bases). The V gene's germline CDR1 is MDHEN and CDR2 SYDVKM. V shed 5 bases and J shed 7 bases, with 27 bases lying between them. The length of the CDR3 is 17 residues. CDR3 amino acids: CASSIPEAGTTGWEQYF. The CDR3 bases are TGTGCCAGCAGTATCCCTGAGGCAGGGACAACTGGGTGGGAGCAGTACTTC.

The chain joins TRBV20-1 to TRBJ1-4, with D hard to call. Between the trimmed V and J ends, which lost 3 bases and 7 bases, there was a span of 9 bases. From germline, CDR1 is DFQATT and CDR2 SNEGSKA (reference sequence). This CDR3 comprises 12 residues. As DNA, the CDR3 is TGCAGTGCTAGTTACGGGGTTGAAAAACTGTTTTTT. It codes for CSASYGVEKLFF.

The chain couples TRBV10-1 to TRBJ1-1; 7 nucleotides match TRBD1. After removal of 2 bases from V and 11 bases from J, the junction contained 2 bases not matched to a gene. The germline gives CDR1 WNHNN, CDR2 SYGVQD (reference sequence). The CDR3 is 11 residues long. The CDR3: CASSEGRGAFF. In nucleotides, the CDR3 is TGCGCCAGCAGTGAGGGCAGGGGGGCTTTCTTT.

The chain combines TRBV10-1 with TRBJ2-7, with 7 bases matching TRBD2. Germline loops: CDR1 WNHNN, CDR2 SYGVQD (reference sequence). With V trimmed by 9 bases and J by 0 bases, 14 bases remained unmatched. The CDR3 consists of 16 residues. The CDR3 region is CARTVEGLPSSYEQYF. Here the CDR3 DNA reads TGCGCCAGAACTGTAGAGGGACTACCCAGCTCCTACGAGCAGTACTTC.

CDR3 loop: CASSLSWTSTDTQYF. Written as DNA, the CDR3 is TGTGCCAGCAGCTTGTCGTGGACAAGCACAGATACGCAGTATTTT. The chain uses TRBV5-4 and TRBJ2-3; D may be TRBD1 (5 bases). The CDR3 runs to 15 residues. The V gene lost 1 base and the J gene lost 0 bases, with 9 bases spanning the gap. The V gene's germline CDR1 is SGHNT and CDR2 YYREEE (reference sequence).

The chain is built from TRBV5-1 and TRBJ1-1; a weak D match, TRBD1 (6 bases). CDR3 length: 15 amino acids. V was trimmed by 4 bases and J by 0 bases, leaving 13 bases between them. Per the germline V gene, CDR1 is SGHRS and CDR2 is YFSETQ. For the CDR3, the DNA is TGCGCCAGCAGCGAACTGGGGGCGATGAACACTGAAGCTTTCTTT. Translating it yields CASSELGAMNTEAFF.

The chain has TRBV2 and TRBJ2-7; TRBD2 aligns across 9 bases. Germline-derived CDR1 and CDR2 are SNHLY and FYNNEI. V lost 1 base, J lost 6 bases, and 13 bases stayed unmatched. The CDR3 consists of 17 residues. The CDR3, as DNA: TGTGCCAGCAGTGAAGGGTCGAGCGGGAGGCTTTTTCGCGAGCAGTACTTC. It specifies CASSEGSSGRLFREQYF.

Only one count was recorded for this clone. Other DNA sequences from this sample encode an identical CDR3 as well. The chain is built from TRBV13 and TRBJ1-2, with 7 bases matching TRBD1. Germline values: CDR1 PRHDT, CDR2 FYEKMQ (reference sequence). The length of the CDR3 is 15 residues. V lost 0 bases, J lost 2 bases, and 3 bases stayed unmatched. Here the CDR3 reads CASSLGDRDNYGYTF. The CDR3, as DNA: TGTGCCAGCAGCTTAGGCGACAGGGACAACTATGGCTACACCTTC.

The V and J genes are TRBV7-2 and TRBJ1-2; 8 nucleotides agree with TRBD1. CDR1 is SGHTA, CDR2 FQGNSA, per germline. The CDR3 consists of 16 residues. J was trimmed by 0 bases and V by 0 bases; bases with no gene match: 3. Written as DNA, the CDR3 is TGTGCCAGCAGCTTAGCGTGGACAGGGTCTAACTATGGCTACACCTTC. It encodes CASSLAWTGSNYGYTF.

CDR3 nucleotide sequence: TGTGCCAGCAGCTTAGGGGACAGGGGTTGGGGAGGCTACACCTTC. It yields the protein CASSLGDRGWGGYTF. The chain couples TRBV7-6 to TRBJ1-2; 10 bases map to TRBD1. V gave up 1 base and J gave up 8 bases; unmatched junction bases: 7. The germline V gene encodes CDR1 SGHVS and CDR2 FNYEAQ. This CDR3 has 15 residues.